This is a list of T cell receptor beta chains from one sample in a study of T-cell memory formation after mild COVID-19. TCRdb analysed the 5' RACE reads with MiXCR anew, one entry per CDR3 protein. The data hold 350,000 or so distinct CDR3 sequences, with around 20% observed a single time. Sequencing was performed on PBMCs or a T cell subset sorted from them (not recorded which). The receptors were gathered from a man aged 18 to 29 who had mild COVID-19 (a few samples of this study predate the infection). Cell type and time point are not known. CDR3s leave out the opening cysteine and the closing phenylalanine or tryptophan.

V	J	CDR3
TRBV4-3	TRBJ2-4	ASSHLGLKKNIQY
TRBV5-1	TRBJ2-1	ASSLEPGGPDEQF
TRBV4-1	TRBJ2-1	ASSQGGSGGTTQF
TRBV10-2	TRBJ1-1	ASNGVVDTEAF
TRBV7-9	TRBJ1-1	ASSLGVKLENSEAF
TRBV12-3/TRBV12-4	TRBJ2-2	ASSLADWELF
TRBV12-3/TRBV12-4	TRBJ2-7	ASTRGLAYEQY
TRBV18	TRBJ1-1	ASSSTEGRLRAF
TRBV15	TRBJ1-5	ATSRAGQPQH
TRBV9	TRBJ1-2	ASSSSRSGSYGYT
TRBV20-1	TRBJ1-2	SARSGANYGYT
TRBV10-3	TRBJ1-2	AISGPTQGANYGYT
TRBV4-3	TRBJ2-7	ASSQVRVSEQY
TRBV2	TRBJ2-5	ASSREGEETQY
TRBV11-2	TRBJ2-1	ASSLVSGGIVNEQF
TRBV19	TRBJ2-2	ASSIAPNTGELF
TRBV6-6	TRBJ2-2	ASSGAFTGELF
TRBV2	TRBJ2-7	ASRGTGGRYEQY
TRBV7-9	TRBJ1-4	ASSPRRETNEKLF
TRBV15	TRBJ2-3	ATFFGGRTDTQY
TRBV28	TRBJ1-1	ASSQPGFMNTEAF
TRBV4-3	TRBJ1-5	ASSQSRVAGPQH
TRBV12-3/TRBV12-4	TRBJ2-7	ASSSAGSVSEQY
TRBV7-2	TRBJ2-4	ASSSLAGGTENIQY
TRBV20-1	TRBJ1-5	SASLRQGPNQPQH
TRBV5-1	TRBJ1-1	ASSLAWVTTEAF
TRBV7-2	TRBJ2-5	ASSLGGQTYQETQY
TRBV6-5	TRBJ2-7	ASSYSPGASYEQY
TRBV6-6	TRBJ2-3	ASSYTGYPGSDTQY
TRBV5-1	TRBJ1-1	ASSLQGSDTEAF
TRBV29-1	TRBJ2-2	SVADLGANTGELF
TRBV3-1	TRBJ1-2	ASSHTGEAYGYT
TRBV6-5	TRBJ1-6	ASRAGQGYNSPLH
TRBV7-6	TRBJ1-1	ASSDETPQAF
TRBV7-2	TRBJ1-2	ASSHRDRVDGYT
TRBV19	TRBJ1-1	ASSEVRGQGTEAF
TRBV27	TRBJ2-5	ASSFTGGETQY
TRBV25-1	TRBJ2-1	ASSVAGARNEQF
TRBV6-5	TRBJ2-3	ASSRGGPPDTQY
TRBV12-3/TRBV12-4	TRBJ1-5	ASSPGLRGPQPQH
TRBV6-2/TRBV6-3	TRBJ2-3	ASSYSVPITDTQY
TRBV2	TRBJ2-7	ASKSGQGYEQY
TRBV12-3/TRBV12-4	TRBJ1-5	ASSLGTGAKSQPQH
TRBV5-4	TRBJ2-1	ASSIVGRGLLNEQF
TRBV21-1	TRBJ2-3	ASNTLRICVRCADTQY
TRBV18	TRBJ2-2	ASSPRSSGELF
TRBV18	TRBJ1-4	ASSSSGQKNEKLF
TRBV29-1	TRBJ1-2	SANAIAADGYT
TRBV18	TRBJ2-6	ASSQSSLSGANVLT
TRBV6-6	TRBJ1-5	ASRSPGQGARQPQH
TRBV10-3	TRBJ2-5	AIGTGVGETQY
TRBV6-6	TRBJ2-7	ASILGQGANEQY
TRBV5-1	TRBJ1-1	ASSLDDTEAF
TRBV11-2	TRBJ1-1	ASSRTGLMNTEAF
TRBV12-3/TRBV12-4	TRBJ1-6	ASSLQTGPNSPLH
TRBV7-2	TRBJ2-3	ASSLVPPGRGGGGTDTQY
TRBV5-1	TRBJ1-1	ASQPRPNLNTEAF